One sample yielded the 19 T cell receptor beta chains listed below, sequenced in a study of blood T cell repertoires in COVID-19. Clones were sequenced by immunoSEQ multiplex PCR, and TCRdb holds only the in-frame ones, with some missing. Of 53,000 or so clones in the sample, about 80% are singletons; the top ten hold more than 13%. Sequenced material: peripheral blood. These TCRs come from a human donor in a cohort sampled during active COVID-19.

The chain carries TRBV7-2 and TRBJ2-1; D is undetermined. V was trimmed by 3 bases and J by 4 bases, leaving 7 bases between them. Germline CDR1 SGHTA, CDR2 FQGNSA. The CDR3 length is 13 residues. The CDR3 region has the DNA TGTGCCAGCAGCTTCTTCACTTACAATGAGCAGTTCTTC. Translating it yields CASSFFTYNEQFF. Drawing the rest from reference TRBV7-2 and TRBJ2-1, the complete variable domain is GAGVSQSPSNKVTEKGKDVELRCDPISGHTALYWYRQSLGQGLEFLIYFQGNSAPDKSGLPSDRFSAERTGGSVSTLTIQRTQQEDSAVYLCASSFFTYNEQFFGPGTRLTVL.

The chain links TRBV27 to TRBJ2-7; TRBD2 is a possible D gene (6 bases). The CDR3 is made up of 15 amino acids. Germline values: CDR1 MNHEY, CDR2 SMNVEV (reference sequence). Trimming stripped 6 bases from V and 2 bases from J, with 17 bases between. This chain's CDR3 is CASRKGGRNTYEQYF. CDR3 DNA sequence: TGTGCCAGCAGGAAAGGTGGGAGGAATACCTACGAGCAGTACTTC.

This clone has just a few counts. This chain links TRBV28 with TRBJ2-1, with 10 bases that match TRBD2. The CDR3 consists of 17 residues. J was trimmed by 7 bases and V by 3 bases; bases with no gene match: 12. From germline, CDR1 is MDHEN and CDR2 SYDVKM. CDR3 DNA: TGTGCCAGCAGTTTTAGCGGGAGGAGGTTGTACGGGAATGAGCAGTTCTTC. Its protein product is CASSFSGRRLYGNEQFF.

The rearrangement joins TRBV19 to TRBJ1-4; TRBD1 matches 7 bases. The CDR3 spans 16 residues. Germline-derived CDR1 and CDR2 are LNHDA and SQIVND (reference sequence). Losses at the gene ends were 5 bases for V and 2 bases for J; bases not matched to a gene: 8. CDR3 in DNA: TGTGCCAGTAGTGAGAGTCCGGGACAGACTAATGAAAAACTGTTTTTT. This encodes CASSESPGQTNEKLFF. Based on the CDR3 plus reference TRBV19 and TRBJ1-4, the full variable domain is DGGITQSPKYLFRKEGQNVTLSCEQNLNHDAMYWYRQDPGQGLRLIYYSQIVNDFQKGDIAEGYSVSREKKESFPLTVTSAQKNPTAFYLCASSESPGQTNEKLFFGSGTQLSVL.

The chain combines TRBV6-2 or TRBV6-3 with TRBJ1-1; no reliable D call. Germline V gene sequence: CDR1 MNHEY, CDR2 SVGEGT. The CDR3 loop spans 14 amino acids. V was shortened by 5 bases and J by 1 base, with 11 bases between the two germline ends. CDR3 sequence: CASSLGRGNTEAFF. Written as DNA, the CDR3 is TGTGCCAGCAGTCTTGGACGGGGGAACACTGAAGCTTTCTTT.

The CDR3 DNA reads as TGTGCCACAGCTCGACCAGGGGGCCGGTACAATGAGCAGTTCTTC. This gives the protein CATARPGGRYNEQFF. The chain couples TRBV28 to TRBJ2-1; the match to TRBD1 covers 8 bases. CDR3 size: 15 residues. Germline loops: CDR1 MDHEN, CDR2 SYDVKM. V was clipped by 10 bases and J by 4 bases; unmatched bases: 12.

The chain uses TRBV9 and TRBJ2-1; 12 bases are shared with TRBD1. V lost 5 bases and J lost 5; bases outside the gene matches: 8. CDR3 length: 16 amino acids. Germline V gene data show CDR1 as SGDLS and CDR2 as YYNGEE. CDR3 bases: TGTGCCAGCAGTGTGGGACAGGGGGCGGAAAACAATGAGCAGTTCTTC. It yields the protein CASSVGQGAENNEQFF.

V and J are TRBV7-6 and TRBJ1-4; 7 nucleotides align to TRBD1. Germline trimming cut 0 bases from V and 3 bases from J; bases unmatched to any gene: 4. The length of the CDR3 is 16 residues. CDR1 SGHVS and CDR2 FNYEAQ come from the germline V gene. CDR3 nucleotide sequence: TGTGCCAGCAGCTTAGCGCCAGGGGGAGCTAATGAAAAACTGTTTTTT. It translates to CASSLAPGGANEKLFF.

The V call is TRBV7-2, the J call TRBJ2-7, with 7 bases fitting TRBD1. J was trimmed by 4 bases and V by 3 bases; bases with no gene match: 3. Germline V CDR1 and CDR2: SGHTA, FQGNSA. The CDR3 totals 13 residues. CDR3 nucleotide sequence: TGTGCCAGCAGCTTTAACAGGGGTTACGAGCAGTACTTC. Protein product: CASSFNRGYEQYF.

The chain is built from TRBV28 and TRBJ2-7; tentatively, D is TRBD1 (6 bases). Germline V gives CDR1 MDHEN, CDR2 SYDVKM. Trimming cost V 6 bases and J 1 base, with 16 bases left between them. CDR3 length: 15 amino acids. The CDR3 sequence: CASRPNNDRSYEQYF. The CDR3 DNA sequence: TGTGCCAGCAGACCAAACAATGACAGGTCCTACGAGCAGTACTTC. Full variable domain (remainder filled in from reference TRBV28 and TRBJ2-7): DVKVTQSSRYLVKRTGEKVFLECVQDMDHENMFWYRQDPGLGLRLIYFSYDVKMKEKGDIPEGYSVSREKKERFSLILESASTNQTSMYLCASRPNNDRSYEQYFGPGTRLTVT.

The J gene is TRBJ2-3, the V gene TRBV5-6, with 8 bases matching TRBD1. J lost 9 bases, V lost 7 bases, and 7 bases had no gene match. Germline CDR1 and CDR2: SGHDT and YYEEEE. The CDR3 is 12 amino acids. The CDR3 nucleotides read TGTGCCAGCGGACCAGGGGGCGAAACGCAGTATTTT. Translating it yields CASGPGGETQYF.

The chain joins TRBV28 to TRBJ2-5, with a weak D call TRBD1 (7 bases). Germline-derived CDR1 and CDR2 are MDHEN and SYDVKM. CDR3 size: 14 residues. V dropped 5 bases and J dropped 5 bases, with 15 bases sitting between them. This CDR3 reads CASSRGGGGETQYF. In nucleotides, the CDR3 is TGTGCCAGCAGTAGAGGGGGCGGAGGGGAGACCCAGTACTTC. The full variable domain, rest sourced from reference TRBV28 and TRBJ2-5, is DVKVTQSSRYLVKRTGEKVFLECVQDMDHENMFWYRQDPGLGLRLIYFSYDVKMKEKGDIPEGYSVSREKKERFSLILESASTNQTSMYLCASSRGGGGETQYFGPGTRLLVL.

The V and J genes are TRBV27 and TRBJ2-3; 7 bases match TRBD1. The ends lost 5 bases at V and 0 bases at J; junction bases unmatched: 2. Germline V gene sequence: CDR1 MNHEY, CDR2 SMNVEV (reference sequence). CDR3 size: 14 residues. The CDR3 region is CASSKDRSTDTQYF. DNA of the CDR3: TGTGCCAGCAGTAAGGACAGGAGCACAGATACGCAGTATTTT.

V usage is TRBV6-1 and J usage is TRBJ1-2; perhaps TRBD1 as D (5 bases). The CDR3 consists of 14 residues. In germline, CDR1 is MNHNS, CDR2 SASEGT. The V gene lost 1 base and the J gene lost 4 bases, with 10 bases spanning the gap. The CDR3 DNA is TGTGCCAGCAGTGAAGTCGGGCAGGGCTATGGCTACACCTTC. Amino acids: CASSEVGQGYGYTF.

The chain employs TRBV15 and TRBJ1-3; 8 bases line up with TRBD1. The germline CDR1 and CDR2 sequences are LNHNV and YYDKDF (reference sequence). This CDR3 comprises 19 residues. V lost 1 base, J lost 0 bases, and 11 bases stayed unmatched. Here the CDR3 reads CATSRVGAGTGVSGNTIYF. CDR3 sequence (DNA): TGTGCCACCAGCAGAGTCGGTGCGGGGACAGGCGTCTCTGGAAACACCATATATTTT.

The chain has TRBV5-4 and TRBJ2-7; 7 nucleotides agree with TRBD1. With V trimmed by 0 bases and J by 4 bases, 7 bases remained unmatched. The CDR3 consists of 15 residues. Germline CDR1 reads SGHNT; CDR2 reads YYREEE (reference sequence). The CDR3 region has the DNA TGTGCCAGCAGCTTGGTAGGGGGCGATAATTACGAGCAGTACTTC. Translated, it gives CASSLVGGDNYEQYF.

V and J are TRBV7-3 and TRBJ2-3; 7 nucleotides align to TRBD1. After removal of 2 bases from V and 4 bases from J, the junction contained 6 bases not matched to a gene. CDR3 length equals 15 residues. Looked up from germline, CDR1 is SGHTA and CDR2 is FQGTGA. This CDR3 reads CASSLAATGADTQYF. The CDR3 bases are TGTGCCAGCAGCTTAGCTGCCACAGGGGCAGATACGCAGTATTTT. Full variable domain (missing parts from reference TRBV7-3 and TRBJ2-3): GAGVSQTPSNKVTEKGKYVELRCDPISGHTALYWYRQSLGQGPEFLIYFQGTGAADDSGLPNDRFFAVRPEGSVSTLKIQRTERGDSAVYLCASSLAATGADTQYFGPGTRLTVL.

The chain recombines TRBV10-3 with TRBJ2-1, with D possibly being TRBD2 (5 bases). The length of the CDR3 is 14 residues. V lost 3 bases to trimming and J lost 3 bases, with 9 bases between them. Germline V gene lookup returns CDR1 ENHRY and CDR2 SYGVKD. The CDR3 bases are TGTGCCATCAGTGACGGGGTTCTCTACAATGAGCAGTTCTTC. Amino acids: CAISDGVLYNEQFF.

DNA for the CDR3: TGTGCCAGCAGCTCAGGGACAGACGCCAAAAACATTCAGTACTTC. Residues: CASSSGTDAKNIQYF. The rearrangement uses TRBV7-2 and TRBJ2-4; 7 nucleotides match TRBD1. CDR3 size: 15 residues. Germline CDR1 SGHTA, CDR2 FQGNSA. With 4 bases clipped from V and 1 base from J, the junction kept 4 bases outside the gene matches.